Sequencing of this TCR beta chain was carried out in a study of T cell responses to AZD1222 COVID-19 vaccine. The CDR3 contains 12 residues. From germline, CDR1 is MNHNS and CDR2 SASEGT. Using immunoSEQ multiplex PCR, the repertoire was profiled, and TCRdb retains in-frame clones only, with some absent. The repertoire holds about 97,000 clones, over 75% seen once, with around 9.6% in the top ten. Points from the study as a whole: Breadth and depth of Spike-specific TCRs rose after two AZD1222 doses. CD4 TCRs covered the whole spike, strongest at regions 160-218 and 743-854. Targets within unmutated variant regions were reportedly found for nearly half of spike-specific TCRs.

Points on this clone: Its antigen is not identified. One junction end disagrees with the germline gene, perhaps due to a read error.

The starting material was peripheral blood, obtained 28 days after the second AZD1222 dose. This sequence originates from an adult who received the AZD1222 COVID-19 vaccine. The V and J genes are TRBV6-1 and TRBJ2-7; D gene uncertain. The CDR3 protein is CASSDRVYGQYF. Here the CDR3 DNA reads TGTGCCAGCAGTGATCGGGTATACGGGCAGTACTTC.